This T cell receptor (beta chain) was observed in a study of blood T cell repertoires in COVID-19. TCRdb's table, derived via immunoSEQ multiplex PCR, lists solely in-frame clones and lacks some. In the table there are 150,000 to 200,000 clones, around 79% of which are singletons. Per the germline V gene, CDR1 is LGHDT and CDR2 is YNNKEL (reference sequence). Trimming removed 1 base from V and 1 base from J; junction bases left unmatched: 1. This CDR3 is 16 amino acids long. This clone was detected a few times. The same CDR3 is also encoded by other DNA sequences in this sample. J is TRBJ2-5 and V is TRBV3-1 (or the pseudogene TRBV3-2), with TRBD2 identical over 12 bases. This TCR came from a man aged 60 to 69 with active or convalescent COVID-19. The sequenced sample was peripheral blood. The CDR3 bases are TGTGCCAGCAGCCAAGGACTAGCGGGGGCCCAAGAGACCCAGTACTTC. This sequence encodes CASSQGLAGAQETQYF.